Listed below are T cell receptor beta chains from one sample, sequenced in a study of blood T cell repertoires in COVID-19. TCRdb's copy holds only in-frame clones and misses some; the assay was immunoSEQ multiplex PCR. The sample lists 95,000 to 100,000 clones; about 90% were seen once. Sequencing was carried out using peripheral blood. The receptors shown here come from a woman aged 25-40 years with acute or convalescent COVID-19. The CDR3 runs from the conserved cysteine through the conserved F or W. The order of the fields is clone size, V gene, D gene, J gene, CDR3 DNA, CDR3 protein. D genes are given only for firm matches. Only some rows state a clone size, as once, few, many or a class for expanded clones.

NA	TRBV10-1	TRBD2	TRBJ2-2	TGCGCCATAAACCCCCAGGGCGCGGGGGCCGGGGAGCTGTTTTTT	CAINPQGAGAGELFF
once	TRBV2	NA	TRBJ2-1	TGTGCCAGCATAAATCAAGGGGATTCGCATGAGCAGTTCTTC	CASINQGDSHEQFF
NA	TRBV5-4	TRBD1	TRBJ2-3	TGTGCCAGCAGCCTGCGGGACAGGGCCACAGATACGCAGTATTTT	CASSLRDRATDTQYF
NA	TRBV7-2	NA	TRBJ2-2	TGTGCCAGCAGCTTAAAGTCAGGTTCTACCGGGGAGCTGTTTTTT	CASSLKSGSTGELFF
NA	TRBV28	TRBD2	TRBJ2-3	TGTGCCAGCAGTTTACAAGAGCGGGGGGGCGCAGATACGCAGTATTTT	CASSLQERGGADTQYF
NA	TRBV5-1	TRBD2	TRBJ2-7	TGCGCCAGCAGCTTTAGCGGGGGGGCCTTACTCGAGCAGTACTTC	CASSFSGGALLEQYF
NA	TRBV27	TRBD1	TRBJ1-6	TGTGCCAGCAGCCCCGGGACAGGAGGGCTCACCCTCCACTTT	CASSPGTGGLTLHF
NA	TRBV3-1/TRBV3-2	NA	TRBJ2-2	TGTGCCAGCAGCCAAGGTCTAGGCGGGGTGACCGGGGAGCTGTTTTTT	CASSQGLGGVTGELFF
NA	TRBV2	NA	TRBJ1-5	TGTGCCAGCAGTGTATGGGAGAATCAGCCCCAGCATTTT	CASSVWENQPQHF
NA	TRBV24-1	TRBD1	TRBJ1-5	TGTGCCACCAGTGATTTAGGACAGGGTAGGCATTTT	CATSDLGQGRHF
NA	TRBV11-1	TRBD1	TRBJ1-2	TGTGCCAGCAGCCCAAGACAGGGGATGGATGGCTACACCTTC	CASSPRQGMDGYTF
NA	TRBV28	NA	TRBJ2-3	TGTGCCAGCAGTCCCTTCCCGGGGGGCCGGGGCACAGATACGCAGTATTTT	CASSPFPGGRGTDTQYF
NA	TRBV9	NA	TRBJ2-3	TGTGCCAGCAGCGTAACTAGCTTGGGCGGCACAGATACGCAGTATTTT	CASSVTSLGGTDTQYF
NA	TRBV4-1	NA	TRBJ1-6	TGCGCCAGCAGCCAAGATATGGCCAAAGATTCACCCCTCCACTTT	CASSQDMAKDSPLHF
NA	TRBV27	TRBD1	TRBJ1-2	TGTGCCAGCAGTTTTAACAGGGGGGACTATGGCTACACCTTC	CASSFNRGDYGYTF
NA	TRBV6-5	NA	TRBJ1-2	TGTGCCAGCAGTTACTCGACTGGCTTCCTCTATGGCTACACCTTC	CASSYSTGFLYGYTF
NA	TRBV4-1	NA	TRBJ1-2	TGCGCCAGCAGCCAAGAAGGACAGTTGCGTGGCTACACCTTC	CASSQEGQLRGYTF
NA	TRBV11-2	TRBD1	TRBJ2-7	TGTGCCAGCAGCCCGGGACAGGGAAAAGAAGAGCAGTACTTC	CASSPGQGKEEQYF
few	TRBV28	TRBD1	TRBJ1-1	TGTGCCAGCAGTTTACCTCAGGGGGCCGCTGAAGCTTTCTTT	CASSLPQGAAEAFF
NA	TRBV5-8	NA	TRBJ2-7	TGTGCCAGCAGCTTGCGGGGAACCTACGAGCAGTACTTC	CASSLRGTYEQYF
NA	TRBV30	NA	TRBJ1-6	TGTGCCTGTAGAGTAAGAGGGCCGGATAATTCACCCCTCCACTTT	CACRVRGPDNSPLHF
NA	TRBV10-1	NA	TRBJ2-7	TGCGCCAGCTCCCGGGACAATGTCTACGAGCAGTACTTC	CASSRDNVYEQYF
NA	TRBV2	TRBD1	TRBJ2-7	TGTGCCAGCAGGCTTTCCGGGACAGGGGGCGCGGGGGAGCAGTACTTC	CASRLSGTGGAGEQYF
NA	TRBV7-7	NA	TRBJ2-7	TGTGCCAGCAGCTTAATTCTAGCCCCGACTGGCGAGCAGTACTTC	CASSLILAPTGEQYF
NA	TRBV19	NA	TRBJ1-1	TGTGCCAGCTCGCGGGAGGCCACTGAAGCTTTCTTT	CASSREATEAFF
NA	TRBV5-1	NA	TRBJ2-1	TGCGCCAGCAGCTTGGAGGCAGGGGCAATCTACAATGAGCAGTTCTTC	CASSLEAGAIYNEQFF
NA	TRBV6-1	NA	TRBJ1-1	TGTGCCAGCAGTGAAGGACAGCCGAACACTGAAGCTTTCTTT	CASSEGQPNTEAFF
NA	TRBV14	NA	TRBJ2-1	TGTGCCAGCAGCCAAGAATGGTCCCGAGGCAATGAGCAGTTCTTC	CASSQEWSRGNEQFF
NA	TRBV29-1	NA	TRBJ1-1	TGCAGCGTGACGACAGGCCTGAACACTGAAGCTTTCTTT	CSVTTGLNTEAFF
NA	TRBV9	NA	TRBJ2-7	TGTGCCAGCAGCGTTAATTGGGGGGCCTACGAGCAGTACTTC	CASSVNWGAYEQYF
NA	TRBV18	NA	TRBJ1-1	TGTGCCAGCTCACCGTTTTTGTCAGGGGCGAACACTGAAGCTTTCTTT	CASSPFLSGANTEAFF
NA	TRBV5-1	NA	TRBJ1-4	TGCGCCAGCACCGGGGGAGCCTCAACTAATGAAAAACTGTTTTTT	CASTGGASTNEKLFF
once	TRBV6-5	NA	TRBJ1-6	TGTGCCCCCAGGGACTGTTTAGTAGGGTCCCTCCACTTT	CAPRDCLVGSLHF
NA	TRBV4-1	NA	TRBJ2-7	TGCGCCAGCAGCCAAGGAAGGGGTAGCTCCTACGAGCAGTACTTC	CASSQGRGSSYEQYF
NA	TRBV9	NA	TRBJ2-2	TGTGCCAGCAGCGCCACCCCTGGGGGGTCGAACACCGGGGAGCTGTTTTTT	CASSATPGGSNTGELFF
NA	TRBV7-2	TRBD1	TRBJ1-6	TGTGCCAGCAGCGCCCGACAGGGTGGGAATTCACCCCTCCACTTT	CASSARQGGNSPLHF
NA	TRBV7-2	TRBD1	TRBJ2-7	TGTGCCAGCAGCTTAGAGGGACAGCTCCAGCAGTACTTC	CASSLEGQLQQYF
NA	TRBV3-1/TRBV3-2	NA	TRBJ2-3	TGTGCCAGCAGCCCCCGAACCCGGGATACGCAGTATTTT	CASSPRTRDTQYF
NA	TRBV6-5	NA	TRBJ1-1	TGTGCCAGCAGTTACAAAGGGGAGGCTGAAGCTTTCTTT	CASSYKGEAEAFF
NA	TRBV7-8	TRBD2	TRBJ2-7	TGTGCCAGCAGCTCGCGGACTAGCGGCTCCTACGAGCAGTACTTC	CASSSRTSGSYEQYF
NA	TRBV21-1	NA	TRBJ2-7	TGTGCCAGCAGCACAAGCCCCGGGACAGGGGGCGTGGGGCAGTACTTC	CASSTSPGTGGVGQYF
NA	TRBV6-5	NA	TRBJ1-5	TGTGCCACGCGTTACCGGGACTCCCCCAATCAGCCCCAGCATTTT	CATRYRDSPNQPQHF
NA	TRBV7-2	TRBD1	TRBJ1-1	TGTGCCAGCAGCAGCCGACTAAGGGGGCCCAAGGACACTGAAGCTTTCTTT	CASSSRLRGPKDTEAFF
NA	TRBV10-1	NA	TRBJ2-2	TGCGCCAGCAGTGACGGGTACGGCGGGGAGCTGTTTTTT	CASSDGYGGELFF
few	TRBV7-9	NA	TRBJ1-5	TGTGCCAGCAGCTTAGGTCCACCAGGGAATCAGCCCCAGCATTTT	CASSLGPPGNQPQHF
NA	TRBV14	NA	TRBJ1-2	TGTGCCAGCAGCCTATTGGTGAGCTATGGCTACACCTTC	CASSLLVSYGYTF
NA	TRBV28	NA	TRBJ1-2	TGTGCCAGCAGTTTATCTGTACTAGGTGGCTATGGCTACACCTTC	CASSLSVLGGYGYTF